The text below deals with one T cell receptor (beta chain). V lost 7 bases, J lost 1 base, and 13 bases lay in between. CDR1 and CDR2 from the germline V gene are MNHNS and SASEGT. This CDR3 is 14 amino acids long. This sample was included in a study of blood T cell repertoires in COVID-19. Source study methods: Cell counts per sample came from amplifying reference gene primers. Assay used: immunoSEQ multiplex PCR; TCRdb lists only in-frame clones, some missing. For V, J and clone size, that table is used; D and trimming come from the DNA. The repertoire holds fewer than 200,000 clones, with almost 80% as singletons.

The clonotype was recovered from a woman aged 70-85 years with acute or convalescent COVID-19. Input material: peripheral blood. J is TRBJ1-1 and V is TRBV6-1; D remains ambiguous. The CDR3, as DNA: TGTGCCAGCACCCCTGGGCGACAGAACACTGAAGCTTTCTTT. It yields the protein CASTPGRQNTEAFF.